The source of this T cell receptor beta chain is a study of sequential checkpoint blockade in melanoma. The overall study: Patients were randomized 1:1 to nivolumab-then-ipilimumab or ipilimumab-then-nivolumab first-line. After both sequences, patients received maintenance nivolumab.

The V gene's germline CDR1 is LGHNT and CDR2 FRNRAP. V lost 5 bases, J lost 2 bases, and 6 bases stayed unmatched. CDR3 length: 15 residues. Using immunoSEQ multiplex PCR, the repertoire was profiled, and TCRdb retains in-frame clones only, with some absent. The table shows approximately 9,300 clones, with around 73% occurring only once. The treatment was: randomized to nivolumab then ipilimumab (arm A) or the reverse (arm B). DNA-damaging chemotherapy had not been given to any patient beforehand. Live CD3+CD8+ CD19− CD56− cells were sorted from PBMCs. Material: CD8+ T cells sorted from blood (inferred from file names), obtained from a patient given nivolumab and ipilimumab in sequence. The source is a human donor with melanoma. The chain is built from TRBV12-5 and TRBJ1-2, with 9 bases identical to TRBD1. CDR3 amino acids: CASGLRQGGNYGYTF. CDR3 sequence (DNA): TGTGCTAGTGGTCTCAGACAGGGGGGCAACTATGGCTACACCTTC. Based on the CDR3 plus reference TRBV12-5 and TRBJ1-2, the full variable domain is DARVTQTPRHKVTEMGQEVTMRCQPILGHNTVFWYRQTMMQGLELLAYFRNRAPLDDSGMPKDRFSAEMPDATLATLKIQPSEPRDSAVYFCASGLRQGGNYGYTFGSGTRLTVV.